These 28 T cell receptor beta chains were all obtained from the same sample, sequenced in a study of T cell changes during pregnancy in multiple sclerosis. This table comes from immunoSEQ multiplex PCR, and its TCRdb copy is limited to in-frame clones, with some not included. The sample shows 4,000 to 6,000 clones, roughly 86% of them seen only once. The sequences come from CD8+ T cells from peripheral blood mononuclear cells, collected in the second trimester of pregnancy. The receptors were gathered from a female donor in good health, enrolled as a control in a pregnancy study.

V gene TRBV19 combines with J gene TRBJ1-5, with 9 positions matching TRBD1. V shed 5 bases and J 2 bases; nucleotides not matched to a gene: 10. Germline lookup yields CDR1 LNHDA and CDR2 SQIVND (reference sequence). This CDR3 is 17 amino acids long. CDR3 in amino acids: CASSRVPRDRGNQPQHF. The CDR3 nucleotides read TGTGCCAGTAGTCGGGTCCCTAGGGACAGGGGCAATCAGCCCCAGCATTTT. Supplemented by reference TRBV19 and TRBJ1-5, the full variable domain reads DGGITQSPKYLFRKEGQNVTLSCEQNLNHDAMYWYRQDPGQGLRLIYYSQIVNDFQKGDIAEGYSVSREKKESFPLTVTSAQKNPTAFYLCASSRVPRDRGNQPQHFGDGTRLSIL.

The chain combines TRBV6-1 with TRBJ2-7; 9 nucleotides align to TRBD2. The length of the CDR3 is 15 residues. CDR1 is MNHNS, CDR2 SASEGT, per germline. V was pared by 0 bases and J by 4 bases, with 4 bases of the junction left unmatched. CDR3 region: CASSEASGSSYEQYF. In DNA form, the CDR3 reads TGTGCCAGCAGTGAAGCTAGCGGGAGTTCATACGAGCAGTACTTC.

The rearrangement links TRBV6-4 to TRBJ2-3; D perhaps matches TRBD2 (5 bases). Germline CDR1 and CDR2: MRHNA and SNTAGT. The CDR3 spans 13 residues. The ends were cut back, 4 bases at V and 0 bases at J, with 5 bases in the middle. This chain's CDR3 is CASSAGSTDTQYF. The CDR3 DNA is TGTGCCAGCAGTGCGGGGAGCACAGATACGCAGTATTTT.

The gene calls are TRBV5-6 and TRBJ1-5; TRBD1 agrees at 7 bases. CDR1 is SGHDT and CDR2 is YYEEEE in the germline V gene. The CDR3 consists of 14 residues. J gave up 6 bases and V 2 bases, and 5 bases lay outside the gene matches. Here the CDR3 reads CASSFRQGGQPQHF. Written as DNA, the CDR3 is TGTGCCAGCAGCTTTCGACAGGGCGGTCAGCCCCAGCATTTT.

The sample holds one count of this clone. This chain joins TRBV7-9 and TRBJ2-3, with TRBD2 as a possible D gene (6 bases). The CDR3 runs 13 residues. Germline values: CDR1 SEHNR, CDR2 FQNEAQ (reference sequence). V lost 8 bases to trimming and J lost 2 bases, with 11 bases between them. CDR3 loop: CASFAGNTDTQYF. The CDR3 DNA reads as TGTGCCAGCTTCGCGGGGAACACAGATACGCAGTATTTT.

This clone was recorded once. This chain uses TRBV7-9 with TRBJ1-1, with D uncertain. The CDR3 consists of 13 residues. The germline V gene has CDR1 SEHNR and CDR2 FQNEAQ (reference sequence). The V gene lost 5 bases and the J gene lost 3 bases, with 10 bases spanning the gap. The CDR3 region has the DNA TGTGCCAGCAGCCCGGCCGGGGACACTGAAGCTTTCTTT. Translating it yields CASSPAGDTEAFF.

A word on this clone: The DNA is left out, because the CDR3 cannot be placed on it with certainty; the CDR3 is given as TCRdb lists it. This chain connects TRBV6-5 to TRBJ1-5; TRBD1, as called in the table, went unchecked against the DNA. Germline V lookup: CDR1 MNHEY, CDR2 SVGAGI. The CDR3 spans 15 amino acids, including both terminal residues. This CDR3 is CASSSSTGANQPQHF.

J is TRBJ2-1 and V is TRBV6-4; TRBD1 aligns across 12 bases. V shed 5 bases, J shed 8 bases, and the junction held 4 bases outside the gene matches. This CDR3 is built from 14 residues. CDR1 is MRHNA, CDR2 SNTAGT, per germline. The CDR3 reads CASSPGTGGDEQFF. CDR3 DNA sequence: TGTGCCAGCAGTCCCGGGACAGGGGGCGATGAGCAGTTCTTC.

This clone has only one observation. The genes are TRBV7-6 and TRBJ1-1; D remains ambiguous. The CDR3 covers 14 residues. Looked up from germline, CDR1 is SGHVS and CDR2 is FNYEAQ. V lost 1 base, J lost 3 bases, and 9 bases lay in between. CDR3 sequence: CASSLGSSDTEAFF. The CDR3 nucleotides read TGTGCCAGCAGCTTAGGGAGTTCGGACACTGAAGCTTTCTTT.

The chain recombines TRBV7-9 with TRBJ2-7; D may be TRBD1 (6 bases). The CDR3 consists of 13 residues. Trimming removed 5 bases at V and 5 bases at J, with 13 bases between. The germline CDR1 and CDR2 sequences are SEHNR and FQNEAQ (reference sequence). The DNA for the CDR3 is TGTGCCAGCAGCCCGCCGGCAGGGGACGAGCAGTACTTC. It codes for CASSPPAGDEQYF.

This clone was counted a single time. The genes are TRBV9 and TRBJ1-4; 7 nucleotides align to TRBD1. From germline, CDR1 is SGDLS and CDR2 YYNGEE. The trim removed 4 bases at V and 4 bases at J, leaving 4 bases unmatched. The CDR3 runs 14 residues. Here the CDR3 DNA reads TGTGCCAGCAGCCAGGGACAGCTTAATGAAAAACTGTTTTTT. Translating it yields CASSQGQLNEKLFF.

The J gene is TRBJ2-2, the V gene TRBV7-8, with D perhaps matching TRBD2 (6 bases). CDR3 size: 15 residues. Germline CDR1 SGHVS, CDR2 FQNEAQ. The V end was cut by 3 bases, the J end by 3 bases, with 11 bases between. This CDR3 is CASSLEGGYTGELFF. CDR3 coding DNA: TGTGCCAGCAGCTTGGAGGGTGGCTACACCGGGGAGCTGTTTTTT.

J is TRBJ2-7 and V is TRBV19, with D tentatively TRBD2 (6 bases). V was shortened by 1 base and J by 6 bases, with 16 bases between the two germline ends. Germline V gene data show CDR1 as LNHDA and CDR2 as SQIVND (reference sequence). This CDR3 contains 15 residues. CDR3 sequence: CASSIAAGQSREQYF. Written as DNA, the CDR3 is TGTGCCAGTAGTATAGCCGCGGGGCAGAGCCGCGAGCAGTACTTC.

The V and J genes are TRBV30 and TRBJ1-4; 7 nucleotides match TRBD1. V was pared by 3 bases and J by 8 bases, with 9 bases of the junction left unmatched. CDR1 is GTSNPN, CDR2 SVGIG, per germline (reference sequence). The CDR3 spans 14 residues. The CDR3 sequence: CAWRSRQGWEKLFF. CDR3 DNA: TGTGCCTGGAGATCCAGACAGGGCTGGGAAAAACTGTTTTTT. Looking up the rest from reference TRBV30 and TRBJ1-4 gives the full variable domain: SQTIHQWPATLVQPVGSPLSLECTVEGTSNPNLYWYRQAAGRGLQLLFYSVGIGQISSEVPQNLSASRPQDRQFILSSKKLLLSDSGFYLCAWRSRQGWEKLFFGSGTQLSVL.

The chain joins TRBV19 to TRBJ2-5; 8 nucleotides match TRBD1. Germline V CDR1 and CDR2: LNHDA, SQIVND (reference sequence). The CDR3 runs to 16 residues. The V segment lost 5 bases and the J segment 2 bases; nucleotides outside the gene matches: 10. DNA for the CDR3: TGTGCCAGTAGTCACAACCCGGGACAGGAACAAGAGACCCAGTACTTC. Translation gives CASSHNPGQEQETQYF.

The CDR3 DNA reads as TGTGCCACCAGCAGAGAGGTTGGGACAGGGCCCAATGAGCAGTTCTTC. Translation: CATSREVGTGPNEQFF. The rearrangement joins TRBV15 to TRBJ2-1; 9 bases are a match to TRBD1. The CDR3 consists of 16 residues. Germline V CDR1 and CDR2: LNHNV, YYDKDF (reference sequence). Trimming removed 0 bases from V and 6 bases from J; junction bases left unmatched: 6.

By sample fraction, this clone is medium-sized. The V call is TRBV9, the J call TRBJ2-3, with a possible D match to TRBD2 (6 bases). Trimming took off 0 bases at V and 4 bases at J, with 9 bases between the two ends. CDR1 is SGDLS, CDR2 YYNGEE, per germline. This CDR3 is built from 14 residues. The CDR3 DNA follows: TGTGCCAGCAGCGTAGAGGCGGGGCCAGATACGCAGTATTTT. Protein sequence: CASSVEAGPDTQYF.

This clone appeared a few times. The rearrangement uses TRBV27 and TRBJ2-3; no definite D call. Germline lookup yields CDR1 MNHEY and CDR2 SMNVEV (reference sequence). V was cut by 4 bases and J by 3 bases, with 5 bases left in between. CDR3 size: 12 residues. The CDR3 protein is CASSYGTDTQYF. DNA for the CDR3: TGTGCCAGCAGTTACGGGACAGATACGCAGTATTTT.

This clone has just one count. For the CDR3, the DNA is TGTGCCAGCAGACAGGGGTTTCTAGCCAAAAACATTCAGTACTTC. Translated: CASRQGFLAKNIQYF. This chain links TRBV2 with TRBJ2-4; 7 bases line up with TRBD1. Trimming removed 6 bases from V and 0 bases from J; junction bases left unmatched: 5. CDR3 length equals 15 residues. Germline V lookup: CDR1 SNHLY, CDR2 FYNNEI. Full variable domain (missing parts from reference TRBV2 and TRBJ2-4): EPEVTQTPSHQVTQMGQEVILRCVPISNHLYFYWYRQILGQKVEFLVSFYNNEISEKSEIFDDQFSVERPDGSNFTLKIRSTKLEDSAMYFCASRQGFLAKNIQYFGAGTRLSVL.

The rearrangement links TRBV28 to TRBJ2-2, with D perhaps TRBD1 (5 bases). There are 10 residues in the CDR3. Germline V lookup: CDR1 MDHEN, CDR2 SYDVKM. V shed 11 bases and J shed 9 bases, with 10 bases lying between them. For the CDR3, the DNA is TGTGCCTCAGGGCCCCGGGAGCTGTTTTTT. It yields the protein CASGPRELFF.

The chain has TRBV19 and TRBJ1-1; the D gene is possibly TRBD1 (5 bases). Germline CDR1 LNHDA, CDR2 SQIVND (reference sequence). This CDR3 comprises 15 residues. Trimming removed 7 bases from V and 4 bases from J, with 19 bases in between. The CDR3 protein is CASKPLWVGGTEAFF. The CDR3 DNA reads as TGTGCCAGTAAACCCCTGTGGGTGGGGGGCACTGAAGCTTTCTTT.

The chain couples TRBV7-6 to TRBJ2-2; the D gene is possibly TRBD2 (6 bases). The CDR3 sequence is 15 residues long. Germline-derived CDR1 and CDR2 are SGHVS and FNYEAQ. V was clipped by 0 bases and J by 3 bases, with 8 bases between them. The CDR3 region is CASSLAGRHTGELFF. For the CDR3, the DNA is TGTGCCAGCAGCTTAGCCGGGAGACACACCGGGGAGCTGTTTTTT.

The chain links TRBV5-4 to TRBJ2-5, with D perhaps matching TRBD1 (5 bases). The CDR3 is made up of 13 amino acids. Trimming cost V 2 bases and J 5 bases, with 10 bases left between them. Per germline, CDR1 SGHNT and CDR2 YYREEE (reference sequence). The CDR3 reads CASSFRGWETQYF. CDR3 coding DNA: TGTGCCAGCAGCTTTAGGGGATGGGAGACCCAGTACTTC.

The V and J genes are TRBV9 and TRBJ1-5, with 10 nucleotides matching TRBD1. Germline V gene sequence: CDR1 SGDLS, CDR2 YYNGEE. The J segment lost 7 bases and the V segment lost 3 bases, leaving 7 bases of the junction unmatched. The CDR3 sequence is 15 residues long. This chain's CDR3 is CASSAGDRGGQPQHF. CDR3 coding DNA: TGTGCCAGCAGCGCGGGGGACAGGGGTGGCCAGCCCCAGCATTTT.

The rearrangement links TRBV13 to TRBJ1-1; possible D gene TRBD1, 6 bases. The CDR3 has 13 residues. V lost 6 bases and J lost 4, with 12 bases in between. Germline CDR1 PRHDT, CDR2 FYEKMQ (reference sequence). The CDR3 DNA reads as TGTGCCAGCAGTGAGACAGGATTCACTGAAGCTTTCTTT. The encoded protein is CASSETGFTEAFF.

The chain links TRBV28 to TRBJ2-3; the D is unclear. Looked up from germline, CDR1 is MDHEN and CDR2 is SYDVKM. The CDR3 sequence is 13 residues long. With 7 bases removed from V and 5 bases from J, the gap between germline ends came to 13 bases. This CDR3 is CASTSGFQDTQYF. CDR3 nucleotides: TGTGCCAGCACGAGTGGTTTTCAAGATACGCAGTATTTT.

The chain links TRBV27 to TRBJ1-1; possibly TRBD1 for D (5 bases). V shed 1 base and J shed 5 bases, with 8 bases lying between them. The CDR3 has 13 residues. The germline V gene has CDR1 MNHEY and CDR2 SMNVEV (reference sequence). CDR3 coding DNA: TGTGCCAGCAGTTTATATCAGGGAACTGAAGCTTTCTTT. The encoded protein is CASSLYQGTEAFF.

J is TRBJ2-5 and V is TRBV9; D is possibly TRBD2 (5 bases). V was trimmed by 0 bases and J by 0 bases, leaving 9 bases between them. Germline V lookup: CDR1 SGDLS, CDR2 YYNGEE. The CDR3 loop spans 15 amino acids. The CDR3 protein is CASSVGGSNQETQYF. CDR3 sequence (DNA): TGTGCCAGCAGCGTAGGCGGGTCGAACCAAGAGACCCAGTACTTC.